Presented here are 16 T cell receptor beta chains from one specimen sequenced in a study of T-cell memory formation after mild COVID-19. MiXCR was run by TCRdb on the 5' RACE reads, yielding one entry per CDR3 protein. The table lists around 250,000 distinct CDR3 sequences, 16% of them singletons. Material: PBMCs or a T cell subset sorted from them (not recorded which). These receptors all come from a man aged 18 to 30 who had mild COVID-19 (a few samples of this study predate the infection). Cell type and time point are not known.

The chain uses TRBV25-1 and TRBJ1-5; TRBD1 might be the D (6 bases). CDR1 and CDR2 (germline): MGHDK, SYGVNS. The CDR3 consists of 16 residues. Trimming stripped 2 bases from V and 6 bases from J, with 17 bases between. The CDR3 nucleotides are TGTGCCAGCAGTGAAAGCGGCAGGGGACGAAGTCAGCCCCAGCATTTT. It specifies CASSESGRGRSQPQHF.

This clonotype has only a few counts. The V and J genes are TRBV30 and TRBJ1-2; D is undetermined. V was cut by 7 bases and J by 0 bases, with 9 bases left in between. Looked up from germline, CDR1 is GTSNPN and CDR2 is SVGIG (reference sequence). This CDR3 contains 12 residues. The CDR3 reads CAYLPANYGYTF. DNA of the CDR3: TGTGCCTATTTACCAGCTAACTATGGCTACACCTTC.

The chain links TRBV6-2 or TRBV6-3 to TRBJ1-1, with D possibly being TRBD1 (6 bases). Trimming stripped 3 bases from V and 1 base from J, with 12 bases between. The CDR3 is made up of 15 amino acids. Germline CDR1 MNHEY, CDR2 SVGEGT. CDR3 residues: CASSYGGSRNTEAFF. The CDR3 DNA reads TGTGCCAGCAGTTATGGGGGCAGCCGGAACACTGAAGCTTTCTTT.

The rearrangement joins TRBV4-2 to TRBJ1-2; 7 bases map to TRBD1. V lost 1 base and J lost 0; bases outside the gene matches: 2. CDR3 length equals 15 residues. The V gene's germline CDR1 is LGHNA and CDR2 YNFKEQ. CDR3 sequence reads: CASSQGDSSNYGYTF. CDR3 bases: TGTGCCAGCAGCCAAGGGGACAGTTCTAACTATGGCTACACCTTC.

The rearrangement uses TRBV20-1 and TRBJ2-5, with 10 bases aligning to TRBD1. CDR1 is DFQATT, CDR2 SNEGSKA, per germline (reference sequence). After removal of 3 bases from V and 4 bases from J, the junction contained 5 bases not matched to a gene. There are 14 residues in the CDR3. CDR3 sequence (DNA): TGCAGTGCTAGGCCAAGGACAGGGGGAGAGACCCAGTACTTC. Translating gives CSARPRTGGETQYF.

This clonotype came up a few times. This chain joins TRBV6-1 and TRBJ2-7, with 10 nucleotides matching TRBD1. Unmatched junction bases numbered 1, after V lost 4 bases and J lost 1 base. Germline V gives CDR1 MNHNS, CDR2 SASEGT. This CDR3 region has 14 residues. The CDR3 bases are TGTGCCAGCAGTGGGACAGGGGGGTCCTACGAGCAGTACTTC. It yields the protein CASSGTGGSYEQYF.

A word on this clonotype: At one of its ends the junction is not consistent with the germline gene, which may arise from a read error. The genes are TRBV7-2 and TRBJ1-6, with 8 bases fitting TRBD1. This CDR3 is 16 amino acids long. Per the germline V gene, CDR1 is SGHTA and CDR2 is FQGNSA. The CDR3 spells CASRLGQGSYNSPLHF. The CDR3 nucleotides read TGTGCCAGCAGATTAGGACAGGGCTCCTATAATTCACCCCTCCACTTT. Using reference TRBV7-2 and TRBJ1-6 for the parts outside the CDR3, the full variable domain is GAGVSQSPSNKVTEKGKDVELRCDPISGHTALYWYRQSLGQGLEFLIYFQGNSAPDKSGLPSDRFSAERTGGSVSTLTIQRTQQEDSAVYLCASRLGQGSYNSPLHFGNGTRLTVT.

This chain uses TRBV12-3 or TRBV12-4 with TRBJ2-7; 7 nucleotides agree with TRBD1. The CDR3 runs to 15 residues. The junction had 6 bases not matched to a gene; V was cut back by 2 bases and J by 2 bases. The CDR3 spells CASSLRGQGAYEQYV. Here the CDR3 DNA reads TGTGCCAGCAGTTTAAGGGGTCAGGGGGCCTACGAGCAGTACGTC.

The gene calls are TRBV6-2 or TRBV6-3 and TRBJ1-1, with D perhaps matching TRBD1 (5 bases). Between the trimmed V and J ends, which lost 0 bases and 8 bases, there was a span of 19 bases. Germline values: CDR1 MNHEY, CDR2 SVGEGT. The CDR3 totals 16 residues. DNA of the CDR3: TGTGCCAGCAGTTACTCGAACACAGGCTACAACAAGGAAGCTTTCTTT. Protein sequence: CASSYSNTGYNKEAFF.

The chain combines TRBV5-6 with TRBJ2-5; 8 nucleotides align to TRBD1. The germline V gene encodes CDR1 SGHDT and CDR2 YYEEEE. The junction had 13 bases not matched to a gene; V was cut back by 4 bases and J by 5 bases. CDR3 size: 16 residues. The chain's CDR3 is CASSGEEDRAGETQYF. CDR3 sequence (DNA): TGTGCCAGCAGCGGGGAGGAGGACAGGGCGGGCGAGACCCAGTACTTC.

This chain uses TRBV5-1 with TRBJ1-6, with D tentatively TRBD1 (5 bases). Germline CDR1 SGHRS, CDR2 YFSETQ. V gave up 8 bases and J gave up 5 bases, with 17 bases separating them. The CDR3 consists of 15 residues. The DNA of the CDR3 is TGCGCCAGGACGGGTCGGGGGAAGGATAATTCACCCCTCCACTTT. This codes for CARTGRGKDNSPLHF.

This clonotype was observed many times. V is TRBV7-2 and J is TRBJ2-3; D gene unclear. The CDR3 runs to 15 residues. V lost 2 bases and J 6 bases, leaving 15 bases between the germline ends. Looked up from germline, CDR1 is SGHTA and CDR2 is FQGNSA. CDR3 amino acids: CASSLLGRLDDTQYF. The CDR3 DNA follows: TGTGCCAGCAGCTTATTAGGCAGGCTGGATGATACGCAGTATTTT.

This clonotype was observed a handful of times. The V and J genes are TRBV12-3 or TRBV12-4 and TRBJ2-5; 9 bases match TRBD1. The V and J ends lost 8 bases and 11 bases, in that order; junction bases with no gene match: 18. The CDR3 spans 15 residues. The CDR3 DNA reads TGTGCCAGCTCCGGGGTGGGACAGGGCCAAGTTTGGCAGTACTTC. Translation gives CASSGVGQGQVWQYF.

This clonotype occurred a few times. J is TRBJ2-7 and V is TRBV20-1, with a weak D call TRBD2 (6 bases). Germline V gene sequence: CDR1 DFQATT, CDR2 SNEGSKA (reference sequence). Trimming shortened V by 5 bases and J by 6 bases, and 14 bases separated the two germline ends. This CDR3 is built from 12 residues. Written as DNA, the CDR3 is TGCAGTGCTCTCCGTTCGGGGGTCGAGCAGTACGTC. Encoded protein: CSALRSGVEQYV.

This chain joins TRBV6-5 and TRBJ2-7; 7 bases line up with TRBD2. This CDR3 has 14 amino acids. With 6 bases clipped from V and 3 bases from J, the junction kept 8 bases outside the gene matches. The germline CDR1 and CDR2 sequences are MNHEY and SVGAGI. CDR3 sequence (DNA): TGTGCCAGCAGGCCCTGGACTAGACTCTACGAGCAGTACGTC. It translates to CASRPWTRLYEQYV.

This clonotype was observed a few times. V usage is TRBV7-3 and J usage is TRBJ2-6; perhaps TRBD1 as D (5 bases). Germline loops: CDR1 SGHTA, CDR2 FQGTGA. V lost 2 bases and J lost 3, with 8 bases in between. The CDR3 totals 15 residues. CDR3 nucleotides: TGTGCCAGCAGCTTAGCAGGGTTTGGGGCCAACGTCCTGACTTTC. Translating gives CASSLAGFGANVLTF.